The 13 T cell receptor beta chains presented below share a single source sample, sequenced in a study of CD8 T cells in Susac syndrome. The RNA, about 0.5 to 1 ug, was put through reverse transcription using random hexamers. TCRdb re-called the immunoSEQ multiplex PCR reads with MiXCR, one entry per CDR3 protein. This sample has just over 300,000 distinct CDR3 sequences; about 90% occur once, and the top ten carry around 0.07%. The sample consisted of CD4+ T cells from PBMCs. These TCRs come from a human donor with multiple sclerosis.

The rearrangement links TRBV5-1 to TRBJ1-4, with 8 bases lining up with TRBD1. There are 14 residues in the CDR3. Germline V CDR1 and CDR2: SGHRS, YFSETQ. J lost 7 bases, V lost 4 bases, and 6 bases had no gene match. The CDR3 bases are TGCGCCAGCAGCCCGGACAGGGCAGGTGAAAAACTGTTTTTT. Its protein is CASSPDRAGEKLFF.

This chain joins TRBV11-2 and TRBJ2-2; no firm D call. The V end lost 4 bases, the J end lost 5 bases, and 11 bases lay between the germline ends. This CDR3 has 14 residues. CDR1 and CDR2 from the germline V gene are SGHAT and FQNNGV. The chain's CDR3 is CASSSTSLTGELFF. CDR3 bases: TGTGCCAGCAGCTCCACTTCTCTTACCGGGGAGCTGTTTTTT. Complete variable domain (other parts from reference TRBV11-2 and TRBJ2-2): EAGVAQSPRYKIIEKRQSVAFWCNPISGHATLYWYQQILGQGPKLLIQFQNNGVVDDSQLPKDRFSAERLKGVDSTLKIQPAKLEDSAVYLCASSSTSLTGELFFGEGSRLTVL.

J is TRBJ2-3 and V is TRBV12-3 or TRBV12-4; perhaps TRBD1 as D (5 bases). Trimming removed 7 bases from V and 2 bases from J, with 13 bases in between. This CDR3 is 14 amino acids long. The chain's CDR3 is CASKSQGSTDTQYF. CDR3 nucleotide sequence: TGTGCCAGCAAATCCCAGGGATCCACAGATACGCAGTATTTT.

V is TRBV11-2 and J is TRBJ1-2; D perhaps matches TRBD1 (6 bases). The CDR3 spans 13 residues. Germline V gene data show CDR1 as SGHAT and CDR2 as FQNNGV. Trimming shortened V by 4 bases and J by 7 bases, and 13 bases separated the two germline ends. CDR3 DNA: TGTGCCAGCAGCTCCTCATCACAGGGTGGCTACACCTTC. This codes for CASSSSSQGGYTF.

This clonotype was picked up one time. CDR3: CATRARDGGSPLHF. For the CDR3, the DNA is TGTGCCACCAGAGCCCGGGACGGCGGTTCACCCCTCCACTTT. This chain links TRBV24-1 with TRBJ1-6; TRBD1 might be the D (5 bases). Germline lookup yields CDR1 KGHDR and CDR2 SFDVKD. V was clipped by 7 bases and J by 9 bases, with 15 bases between them. The CDR3 loop spans 14 amino acids.

The chain has TRBV12-3 or TRBV12-4 and TRBJ2-5, with 7 bases that match TRBD2. This CDR3 has 13 residues. V was clipped by 10 bases and J by 2 bases; unmatched bases: 7. The chain's CDR3 is CATRDYHQETQYF. CDR3 DNA: TGTGCCACCCGGGACTACCATCAAGAGACCCAGTACTTC.

As concerns this clonotype: Here the CDR3 omits its conserved ending phenylalanine or tryptophan, so a read error is the likely source. This chain links TRBV7-8 with TRBJ1-6, with D tentatively TRBD1 (5 bases). The CDR3 is 15 residues long. Germline V CDR1 and CDR2: SGHVS, FQNEAQ. V lost 8 bases, J lost 3 bases, and 14 bases lay in between. CDR3 nucleotides: TGTGCCAGCGCCAAGTCGGGGGGCTATAATTCACCCCTCCACCTT. Its translation: CASAKSGGYNSPLHL.

The chain uses TRBV30 and TRBJ2-5; D is unresolved. The germline gives CDR1 GTSNPN, CDR2 SVGIG (reference sequence). The CDR3 totals 13 residues. The germline V and J ends were trimmed by 0 bases and 5 bases, with 10 bases remaining between them. CDR3 nucleotides: TGTGCCTGGAGTGTACGGGTCCCGGAGACCCAGTACTTC. Its protein product is CAWSVRVPETQYF.

The chain links TRBV4-3 to TRBJ2-7, with D unclear. Looked up from germline, CDR1 is LGHNA and CDR2 is YSLEER. Trimming shortened V by 0 bases and J by 0 bases, and 12 bases separated the two germline ends. The CDR3 runs 16 residues. The CDR3: CASSQEISGYSYEQYF. CDR3 DNA: TGCGCCAGCAGCCAAGAAATCTCGGGCTACTCCTACGAGCAGTACTTC.

This clonotype is a singleton in its sample. The chain recombines TRBV5-1 with TRBJ1-2; TRBD1 might be the D (5 bases). The CDR3 is 18 residues long. V was clipped by 0 bases and J by 1 base, with 19 bases between them. Germline lookup yields CDR1 SGHRS and CDR2 YFSETQ. The CDR3 loop reads CASSLVSGGQGDNYGYTF. The CDR3 DNA reads as TGCGCCAGCAGCTTGGTTTCGGGCGGCCAGGGCGATAACTATGGCTACACCTTC.

This clonotype was observed a single time. The CDR3 DNA is TGCAGTGCCTACAGGGATTCGGAGACCCAGTACTTC. Its protein is CSAYRDSETQYF. The V and J genes are TRBV20-1 and TRBJ2-5; D might be TRBD1 (6 bases). Germline lookup yields CDR1 DFQATT and CDR2 SNEGSKA (reference sequence). V lost 6 bases and J 5 bases, leaving 13 bases between the germline ends. There are 12 residues in the CDR3.

This chain links TRBV6-5 with TRBJ2-3; 10 bases fit TRBD2. Looked up from germline, CDR1 is MNHEY and CDR2 is SVGAGI. This CDR3 comprises 16 residues. The V segment lost 0 bases and the J segment 6 bases; nucleotides outside the gene matches: 6. In DNA form, the CDR3 reads TGTGCCAGCAGTTACTCGAGCGGGGGGGCCCTCGATACGCAGTATTTT. The encoded protein is CASSYSSGGALDTQYF.

Worth noting for this clonotype: Relative to the germline gene, one junction end is altered; a read error may explain this. The chain joins TRBV27 to TRBJ2-7; D remains unclear. Germline loops: CDR1 MNHEY, CDR2 SMNVEV (reference sequence). This CDR3 spans 13 amino acids. CDR3 sequence reads: CASRLWVSDEQYF. The CDR3 region has the DNA TGTGCCAGTAGGCTTTGGGTCTCCGACGAGCAGTACTTC.